This T cell receptor beta chain stems from a study of blood T cell repertoires in COVID-19. Study as a whole: Samples came from the United States, Italy and Spain, spanning acute and convalescent COVID-19.

TCRdb's table, derived via immunoSEQ multiplex PCR, lists solely in-frame clones and lacks some. The sample consists of about 100,000 clones, about 90% of them appearing once. The V and J ends lost 7 bases and 4 bases respectively, with 11 bases between them. The CDR3 contains 12 residues. The V gene is TRBV12-3 or TRBV12-4, the J gene TRBJ2-7, with D possibly being TRBD1 (6 bases). The source is a man aged 45-65 years with acute or convalescent COVID-19. The sample comprised peripheral blood. The CDR3: CASTKQGYEQYF. As DNA, the CDR3 is TGTGCCAGCACGAAACAGGGATACGAGCAGTACTTC.